The sequence of this TCR beta chain was determined in a study of cytomegalovirus exposure and HLA in healthy donors. Both 60 Vbeta primers and 13 Jbeta primers went into the PCR. Clones were read by immunoSEQ multiplex PCR, and TCRdb kept only the in-frame ones, dropping some. The sample records about 140,000 clones, 82% being singletons. Losses at the gene ends were 5 bases for V and 5 bases for J; bases not matched to a gene: 3. CDR1 is MNHNY and CDR2 is SVGAGI in the germline V gene (reference sequence). The CDR3 has 13 amino acids. This clone came up a few times. The TCR was taken from a male donor in good health and CMV-seronegative. This chain connects TRBV6-6 to TRBJ2-1; 7 bases map to TRBD1. The material sequenced was PBMCs. CDR3: CASSRDSHNEQFF. Written as DNA, the CDR3 is TGTGCCAGCAGTCGGGACAGCCACAATGAGCAGTTCTTC.